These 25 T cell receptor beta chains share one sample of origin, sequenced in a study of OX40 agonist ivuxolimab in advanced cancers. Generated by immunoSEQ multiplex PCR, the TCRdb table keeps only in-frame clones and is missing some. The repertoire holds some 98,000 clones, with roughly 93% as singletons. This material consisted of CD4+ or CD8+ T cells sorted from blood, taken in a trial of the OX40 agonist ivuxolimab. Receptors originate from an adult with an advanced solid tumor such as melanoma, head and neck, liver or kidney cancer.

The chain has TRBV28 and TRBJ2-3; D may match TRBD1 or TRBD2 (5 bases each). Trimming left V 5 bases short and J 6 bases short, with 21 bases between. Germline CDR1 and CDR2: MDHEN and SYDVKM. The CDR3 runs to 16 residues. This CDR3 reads CASSTTGTAGEDTQYF. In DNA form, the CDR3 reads TGTGCCAGCAGTACAACCGGGACGGCCGGTGAGGATACGCAGTATTTT.

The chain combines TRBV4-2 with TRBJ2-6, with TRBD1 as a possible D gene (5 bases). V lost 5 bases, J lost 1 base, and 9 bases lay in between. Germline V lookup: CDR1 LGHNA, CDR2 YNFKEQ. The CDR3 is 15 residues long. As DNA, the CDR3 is TGTGCCAGCAGCGATCACAGGTCTGGGGCCAACGTCCTGACTTTC. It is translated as CASSDHRSGANVLTF.

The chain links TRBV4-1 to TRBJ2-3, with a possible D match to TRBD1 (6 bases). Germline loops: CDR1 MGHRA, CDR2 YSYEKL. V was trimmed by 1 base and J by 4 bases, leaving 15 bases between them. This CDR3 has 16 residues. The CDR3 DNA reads TGCGCCAGCAGCCAAGGAGCAAGGGGGATGGCAGATACGCAGTATTTT. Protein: CASSQGARGMADTQYF.

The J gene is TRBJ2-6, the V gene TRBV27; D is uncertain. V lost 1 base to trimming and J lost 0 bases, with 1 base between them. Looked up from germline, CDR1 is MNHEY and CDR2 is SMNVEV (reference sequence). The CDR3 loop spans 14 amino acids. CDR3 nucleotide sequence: TGTGCCAGCAGTTTATTCTCTGGGGCCAACGTCCTGACTTTC. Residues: CASSLFSGANVLTF.

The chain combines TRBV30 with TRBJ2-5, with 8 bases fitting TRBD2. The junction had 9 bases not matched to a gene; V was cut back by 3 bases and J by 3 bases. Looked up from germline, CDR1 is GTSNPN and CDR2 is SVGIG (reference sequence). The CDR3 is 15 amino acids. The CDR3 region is CAWSPGRLAKETQYF. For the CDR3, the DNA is TGTGCCTGGAGCCCAGGGAGACTAGCGAAAGAGACCCAGTACTTC.

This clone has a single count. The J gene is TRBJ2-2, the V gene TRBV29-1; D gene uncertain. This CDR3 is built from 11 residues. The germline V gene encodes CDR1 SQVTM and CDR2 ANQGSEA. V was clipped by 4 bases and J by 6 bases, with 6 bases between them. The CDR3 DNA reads TGCAGCGTTGGTTGGGCCGGGGAGCTGTTTTTT. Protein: CSVGWAGELFF.

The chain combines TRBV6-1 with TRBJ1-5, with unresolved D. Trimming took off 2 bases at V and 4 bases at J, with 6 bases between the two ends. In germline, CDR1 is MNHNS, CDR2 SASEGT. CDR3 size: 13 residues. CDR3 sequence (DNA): TGTGCCAGCAGTGAAAGGCGGAATCAGCCCCAGCATTTT. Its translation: CASSERRNQPQHF.

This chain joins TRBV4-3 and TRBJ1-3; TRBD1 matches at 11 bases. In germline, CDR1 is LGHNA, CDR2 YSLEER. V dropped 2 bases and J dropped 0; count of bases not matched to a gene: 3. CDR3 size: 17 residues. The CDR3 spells CASSQRTGGFSGNTIYF. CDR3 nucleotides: TGCGCCAGCAGCCAAAGGACAGGGGGCTTCTCTGGAAACACCATATATTTT.

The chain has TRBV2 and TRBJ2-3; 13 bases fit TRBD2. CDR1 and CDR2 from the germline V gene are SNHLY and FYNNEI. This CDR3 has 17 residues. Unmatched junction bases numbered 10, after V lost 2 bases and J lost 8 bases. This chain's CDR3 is CASSESLRTSGSGTQYF. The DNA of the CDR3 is TGTGCCAGCAGTGAATCTCTGAGGACTAGCGGGAGTGGTACGCAGTATTTT.

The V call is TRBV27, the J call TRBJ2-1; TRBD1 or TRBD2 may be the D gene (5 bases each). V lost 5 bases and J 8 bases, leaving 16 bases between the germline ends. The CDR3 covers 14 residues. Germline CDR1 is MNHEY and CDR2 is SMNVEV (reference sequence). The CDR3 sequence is CASSLRTRDDEQFF. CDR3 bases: TGTGCCAGCAGTCTCCGGACTCGGGACGATGAGCAGTTCTTC.

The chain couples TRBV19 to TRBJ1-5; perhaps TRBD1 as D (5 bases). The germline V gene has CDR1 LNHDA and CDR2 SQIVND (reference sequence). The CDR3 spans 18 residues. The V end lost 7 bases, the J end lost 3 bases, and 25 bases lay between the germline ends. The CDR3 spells CASNLWREGFTFNQPQHF. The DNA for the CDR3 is TGTGCCAGTAACCTATGGCGCGAGGGGTTTACCTTCAATCAGCCCCAGCATTTT.

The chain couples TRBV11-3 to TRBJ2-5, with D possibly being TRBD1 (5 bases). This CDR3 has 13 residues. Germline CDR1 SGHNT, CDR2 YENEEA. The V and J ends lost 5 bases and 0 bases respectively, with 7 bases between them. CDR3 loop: CASSRTHQETQYF. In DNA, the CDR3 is TGTGCCAGCAGCCGGACACACCAAGAGACCCAGTACTTC.

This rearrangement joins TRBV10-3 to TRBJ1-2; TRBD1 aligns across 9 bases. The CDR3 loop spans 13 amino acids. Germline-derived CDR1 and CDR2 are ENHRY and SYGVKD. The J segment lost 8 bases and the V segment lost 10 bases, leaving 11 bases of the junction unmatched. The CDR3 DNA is TGTGCCACGACGGGGGACAGGGTGCAAGGCTACACCTTC. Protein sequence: CATTGDRVQGYTF.

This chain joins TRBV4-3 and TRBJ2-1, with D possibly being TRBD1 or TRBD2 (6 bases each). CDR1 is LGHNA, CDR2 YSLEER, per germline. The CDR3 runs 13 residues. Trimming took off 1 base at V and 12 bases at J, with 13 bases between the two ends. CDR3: CASSQVGGGWQFF. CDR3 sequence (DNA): TGCGCCAGCAGCCAAGTCGGAGGGGGATGGCAGTTCTTC.

CDR3 protein: CASSLIENQPQHF. Here the CDR3 DNA reads TGTGCCAGCAGCTTAATAGAGAATCAGCCCCAGCATTTT. This chain connects TRBV7-9 to TRBJ1-5; D is undetermined. The V and J ends lost 2 bases and 4 bases respectively, with 6 bases between them. Per germline, CDR1 SEHNR and CDR2 FQNEAQ (reference sequence). The CDR3 is made up of 13 amino acids.

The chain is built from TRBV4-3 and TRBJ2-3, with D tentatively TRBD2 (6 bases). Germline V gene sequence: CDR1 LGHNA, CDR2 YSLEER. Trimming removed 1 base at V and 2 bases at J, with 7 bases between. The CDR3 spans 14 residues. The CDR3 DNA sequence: TGCGCCAGCAGCCAAGCTAGCGCCACAGATACGCAGTATTTT. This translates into CASSQASATDTQYF.

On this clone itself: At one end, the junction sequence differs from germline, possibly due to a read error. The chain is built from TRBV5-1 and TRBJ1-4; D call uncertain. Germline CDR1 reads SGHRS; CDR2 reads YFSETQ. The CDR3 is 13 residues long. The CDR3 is CASSHPTAEKLFF. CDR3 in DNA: TGTGCCAGCAGCCACCCTACTGCCGAAAAACTGTTTTTT.

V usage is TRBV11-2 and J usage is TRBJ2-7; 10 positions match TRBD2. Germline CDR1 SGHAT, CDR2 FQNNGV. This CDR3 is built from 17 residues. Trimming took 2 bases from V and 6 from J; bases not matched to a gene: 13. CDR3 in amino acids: CASSLIPALAGVGEQYV. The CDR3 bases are TGTGCCAGCAGCTTAATTCCGGCTCTAGCGGGAGTTGGCGAGCAGTACGTC.

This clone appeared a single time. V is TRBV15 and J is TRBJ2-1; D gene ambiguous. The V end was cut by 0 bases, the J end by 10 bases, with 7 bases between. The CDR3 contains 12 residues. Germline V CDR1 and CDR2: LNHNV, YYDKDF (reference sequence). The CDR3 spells CATSRDHHEQFF. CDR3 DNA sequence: TGTGCCACCAGCAGAGACCATCACGAGCAGTTCTTC.

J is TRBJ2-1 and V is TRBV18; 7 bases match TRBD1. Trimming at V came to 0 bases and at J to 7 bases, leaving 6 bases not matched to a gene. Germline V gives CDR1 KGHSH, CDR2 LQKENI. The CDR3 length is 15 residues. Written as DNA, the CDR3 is TGTGCCAGCTCACCACCGAATCAACAGGGGAATGAGCAGTTCTTC. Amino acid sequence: CASSPPNQQGNEQFF.

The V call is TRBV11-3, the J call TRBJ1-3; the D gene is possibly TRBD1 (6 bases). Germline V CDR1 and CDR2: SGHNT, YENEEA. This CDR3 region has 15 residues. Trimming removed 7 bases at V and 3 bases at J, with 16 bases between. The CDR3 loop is CASTYLGASGNTIYF. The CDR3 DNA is TGTGCCAGCACCTACTTGGGGGCTAGTGGAAACACCATATATTTT.

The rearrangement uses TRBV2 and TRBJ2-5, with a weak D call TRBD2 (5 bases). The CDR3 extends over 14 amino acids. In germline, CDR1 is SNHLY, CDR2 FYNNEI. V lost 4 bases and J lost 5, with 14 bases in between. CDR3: CASSGFGVGETQYF. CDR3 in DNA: TGTGCCAGCAGTGGGTTCGGGGTAGGCGAGACCCAGTACTTC. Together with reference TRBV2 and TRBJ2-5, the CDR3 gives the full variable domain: EPEVTQTPSHQVTQMGQEVILRCVPISNHLYFYWYRQILGQKVEFLVSFYNNEISEKSEIFDDQFSVERPDGSNFTLKIRSTKLEDSAMYFCASSGFGVGETQYFGPGTRLLVL.

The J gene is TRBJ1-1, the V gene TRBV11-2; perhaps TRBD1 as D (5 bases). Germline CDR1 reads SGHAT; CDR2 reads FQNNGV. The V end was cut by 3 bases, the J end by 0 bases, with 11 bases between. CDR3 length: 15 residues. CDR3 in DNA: TGTGCCAGCAGCTTCTCAGGGTCGATGAACACTGAAGCTTTCTTT. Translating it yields CASSFSGSMNTEAFF.

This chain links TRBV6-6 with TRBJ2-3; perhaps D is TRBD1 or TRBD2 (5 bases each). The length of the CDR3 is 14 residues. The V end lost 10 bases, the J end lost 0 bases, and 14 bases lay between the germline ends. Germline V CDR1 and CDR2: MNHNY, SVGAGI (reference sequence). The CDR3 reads CAIGWGTSTDTQYF. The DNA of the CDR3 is TGTGCCATTGGGTGGGGGACCAGCACAGATACGCAGTATTTT.

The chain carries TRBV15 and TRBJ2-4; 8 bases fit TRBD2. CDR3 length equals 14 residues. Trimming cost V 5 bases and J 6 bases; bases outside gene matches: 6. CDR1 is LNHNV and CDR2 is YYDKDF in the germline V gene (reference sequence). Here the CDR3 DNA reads TGTGCCACCAGCTTCTTACGGGGGGGAAACATTCAGTACTTC. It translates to CATSFLRGGNIQYF. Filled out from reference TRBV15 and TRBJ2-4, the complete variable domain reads DAMVIQNPRYQVTQFGKPVTLSCSQTLNHNVMYWYQQKSSQAPKLLFHYYDKDFNNEADTPDNFQSRRPNTSFCFLDIRSPGLGDTAMYLCATSFLRGGNIQYFGAGTRLSVL.